This T cell receptor (beta chain) was profiled in a study of blood T cell repertoires in COVID-19. At the level of the study: T cells, B-cell-depleted T cells, or PBMCs provided the cDNA or gDNA that served as material.

Germline lookup yields CDR1 MNHEY and CDR2 SVGEGT. V lost 0 bases and J lost 7; bases outside the gene matches: 9. The CDR3 has 16 residues. Per the original methods: Reference gene primer amplification gave nucleated cell count estimates. Clones were sequenced by immunoSEQ multiplex PCR, and TCRdb holds only the in-frame ones, with some missing. V, J and clone size are those of that table, while D and trimming were read from the DNA. Of roughly 40,000 clones in the sample, nearly 90% are singletons; the top ten hold about 3%. The sequenced sample consisted of peripheral blood. This rearrangement joins TRBV6-2 or TRBV6-3 to TRBJ2-3, with 8 bases fitting TRBD2. The receptor comes from a man in his fifties or sixties with active COVID-19. In DNA, the CDR3 is TGTGCCAGCAGTTACTCGTCGCGGGGGGCCGTGAATACGCAGTATTTT. Protein sequence: CASSYSSRGAVNTQYF.